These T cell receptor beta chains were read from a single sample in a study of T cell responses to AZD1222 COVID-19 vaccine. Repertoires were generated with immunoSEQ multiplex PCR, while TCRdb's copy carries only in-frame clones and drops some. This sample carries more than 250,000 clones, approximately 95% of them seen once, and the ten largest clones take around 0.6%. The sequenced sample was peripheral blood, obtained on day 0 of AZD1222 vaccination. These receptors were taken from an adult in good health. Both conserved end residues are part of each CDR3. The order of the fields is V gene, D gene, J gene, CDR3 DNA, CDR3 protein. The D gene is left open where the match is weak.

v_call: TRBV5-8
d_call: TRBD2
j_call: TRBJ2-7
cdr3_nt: TGTGCCAGCAGCAAGACTAGCATAAGATACGAGCAGTACTTC
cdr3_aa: CASSKTSIRYEQYF

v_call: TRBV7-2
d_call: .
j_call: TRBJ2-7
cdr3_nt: TGTGCCAGCAGCTTAGCGCGCGAGACCTACGAGCAGTACTTC
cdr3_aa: CASSLARETYEQYF

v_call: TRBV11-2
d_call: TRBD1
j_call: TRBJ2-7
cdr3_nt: TGTGCCAGCAGCTTCTCACAGGGGACACCCTACGAGCAGTACTTC
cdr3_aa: CASSFSQGTPYEQYF

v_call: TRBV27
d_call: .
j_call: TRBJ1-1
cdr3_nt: TGTGCCAGCAGTTTGAACCGGGGCACTGAAGCTTTCTTT
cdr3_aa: CASSLNRGTEAFF

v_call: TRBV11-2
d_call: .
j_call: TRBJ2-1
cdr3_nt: TGTGCCAGCAGCCTTATTGAGGGGGACGCCTACAATGAGCAGTTCTTC
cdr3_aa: CASSLIEGDAYNEQFF

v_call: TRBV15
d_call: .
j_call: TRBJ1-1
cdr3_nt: TGTGCCACCAGCGGAAGAGGGGGGTCTTATGAAGCTTTCTTT
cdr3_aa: CATSGRGGSYEAFF

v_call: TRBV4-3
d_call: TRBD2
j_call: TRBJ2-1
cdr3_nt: TGCGCCAGCAGCCGAACTAGCGGGACTTACAATGAGCAGTTCTTC
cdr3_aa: CASSRTSGTYNEQFF

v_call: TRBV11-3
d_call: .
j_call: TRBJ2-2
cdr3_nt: TGTGCCAGCAGCTTAGCGGGGCAAAACACCGGGGAGCTGTTTTTT
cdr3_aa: CASSLAGQNTGELFF

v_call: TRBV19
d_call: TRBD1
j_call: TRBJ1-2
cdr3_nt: TGTGCCAGTAGTCCCGACGGGGGGACAGGGATGGATGGCTACACCTTC
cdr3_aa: CASSPDGGTGMDGYTF

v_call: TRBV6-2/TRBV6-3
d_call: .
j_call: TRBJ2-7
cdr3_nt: TGTGCCAGCAGCCACGGCGACAGGAGGGGGAACGAGCAGTACTTC
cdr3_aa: CASSHGDRRGNEQYF

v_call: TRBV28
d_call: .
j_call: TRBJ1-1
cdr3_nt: TGTGCCAGCAGAAACGCAGTACCCACACCTCGCACTGAAGCTTTCTTT
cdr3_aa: CASRNAVPTPRTEAFF

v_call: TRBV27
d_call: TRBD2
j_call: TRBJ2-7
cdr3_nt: TGTGCCAGCAGAATCGGACTAGCGGGGTCCTACGAGCAGTACTTC
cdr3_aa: CASRIGLAGSYEQYF

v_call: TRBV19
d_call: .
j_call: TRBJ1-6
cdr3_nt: TGTGCCAGTAGCCCTACATCGGGGACATTGTATTCACCCCTCCACTTT
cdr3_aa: CASSPTSGTLYSPLHF

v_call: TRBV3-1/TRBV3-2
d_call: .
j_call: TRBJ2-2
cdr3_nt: TGTGCCAGCAGTCGTGGTAGGGGGACCGGGGAGCTGTTTTTT
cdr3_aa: CASSRGRGTGELFF

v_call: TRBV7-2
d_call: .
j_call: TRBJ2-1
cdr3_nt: TGTGCCAGCAGCTTTCTGGGATACTCCTACAATGAGCAGTTCTTC
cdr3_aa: CASSFLGYSYNEQFF